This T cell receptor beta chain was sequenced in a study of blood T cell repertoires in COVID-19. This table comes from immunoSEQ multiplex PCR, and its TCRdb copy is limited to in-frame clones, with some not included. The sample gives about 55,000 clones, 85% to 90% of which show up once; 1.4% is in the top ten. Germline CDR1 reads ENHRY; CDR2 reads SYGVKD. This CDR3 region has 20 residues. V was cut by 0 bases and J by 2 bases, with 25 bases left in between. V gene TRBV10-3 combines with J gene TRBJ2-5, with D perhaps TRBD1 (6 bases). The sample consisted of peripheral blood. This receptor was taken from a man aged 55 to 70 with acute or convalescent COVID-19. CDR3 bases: TGTGCCATCAGTGAGTCGAGTGGGGGACAAGGCCCAGCTTGGCAAGAGACCCAGTACTTC. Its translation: CAISESSGGQGPAWQETQYF.